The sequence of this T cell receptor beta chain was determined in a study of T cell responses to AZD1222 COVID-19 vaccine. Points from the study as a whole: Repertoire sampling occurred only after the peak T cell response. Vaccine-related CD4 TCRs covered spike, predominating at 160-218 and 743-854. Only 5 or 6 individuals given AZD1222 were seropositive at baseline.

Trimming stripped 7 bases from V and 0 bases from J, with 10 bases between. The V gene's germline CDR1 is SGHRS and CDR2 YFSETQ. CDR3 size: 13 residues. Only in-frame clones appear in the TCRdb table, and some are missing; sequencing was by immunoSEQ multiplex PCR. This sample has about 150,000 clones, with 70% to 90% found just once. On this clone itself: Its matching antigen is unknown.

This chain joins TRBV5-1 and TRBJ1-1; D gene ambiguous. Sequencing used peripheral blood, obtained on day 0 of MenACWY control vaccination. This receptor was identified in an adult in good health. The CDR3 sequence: CASRVGLNTEAFF. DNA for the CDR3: TGCGCCAGCCGCGTGGGGTTGAACACTGAAGCTTTCTTT.